The next 25 T cell receptor beta chains were all read from a single sample in a study of T cells in Graves' hyperthyroidism and ophthalmopathy (dated by TCRdb to between 2018 and 2020). Library creation used multiplex PCR. Sequencing relied on an Illumina HiSeq 2000. TCR beta CDR3 regions were amplified from RNA transcripts. For the first round of RT-PCR on the TCR CDR3, the HTBI primer set was used together with the Qiagen OneStep RT-PCR kit. TCRdb redid the processing of the public reads, applying fastp at Q25 and MiXCR, and retained in-frame beta chains. Rows are combined by CDR3 protein, so each entry shows the most common genes and DNA. This sample lists 400,000 to 600,000 distinct CDR3 sequences; roughly 20% were detected once. 26% of the sample lies in the top ten. The sample taken for sequencing was blood. Receptors were obtained from a young man with Graves' hyperthyroidism.

The chain uses TRBV12-3 or TRBV12-4 and TRBJ2-7; 8 nucleotides align to TRBD1. Germline trimming cut 6 bases from V and 6 bases from J; bases unmatched to any gene: 7. CDR3 size: 13 residues. The CDR3, as DNA: TGTGCCAGCAGCACGGACAGGGTCGGCGAGCAGTACTTC. Its protein is CASSTDRVGEQYF.

This clonotype has a handful of counts. The genes are TRBV30 and TRBJ1-3; no clear D. CDR1 is GTSNPN, CDR2 SVGIG, per germline (reference sequence). V was trimmed by 1 base and J by 2 bases, leaving 6 bases between them. There are 13 residues in the CDR3. The CDR3 protein is CAWSGFPGNTIYF. Here the CDR3 DNA reads TGTGCCTGGAGTGGGTTTCCTGGAAACACCATATATTTT.

This clonotype was seen repeatedly, ten times or more. CDR3 in amino acids: CASLSAQETQYF. The CDR3 DNA sequence: TGTGCCAGCCTCTCTGCGCAAGAGACCCAGTACTTC. This chain uses TRBV6-1 with TRBJ2-5; D uncertain. Germline-derived CDR1 and CDR2 are MNHNS and SASEGT. The CDR3 spans 12 residues. V was shortened by 8 bases and J by 2 bases, with 9 bases between the two germline ends.

This clonotype showed up many times. This chain links TRBV12-3 or TRBV12-4 with TRBJ1-5; TRBD1 might be the D (5 bases). Trimming took 3 bases from V and 4 from J, leaving 10 bases between them. The CDR3 consists of 14 residues. CDR3 residues: CASSFWGRNQPQHF. CDR3 sequence (DNA): TGTGCCAGCAGTTTTTGGGGCCGGAATCAGCCCCAGCATTTT.

This clonotype was observed at least ten times. One end of the junction does not line up with germline, which may come from a read error. The chain joins TRBV6-1 to TRBJ2-7; 7 bases align to TRBD1. The CDR3 runs 13 residues. Germline V gene sequence: CDR1 MNHNS, CDR2 SASEGT. This chain's CDR3 is CGSSRDSPYEQYF. DNA of the CDR3: TGTGGCAGCAGTAGGGACAGTCCCTACGAGCAGTACTTC.

This clonotype was counted many times. This sequence joins TRBV7-2 and TRBJ1-1, with D hard to call. With 6 bases removed from V and 1 base from J, the gap between germline ends came to 9 bases. Germline assignment: CDR1 SGHTA and CDR2 FQGNSA. This CDR3 contains 13 residues. The CDR3 is CASRDPGNTEAFF. CDR3 DNA sequence: TGTGCCAGCAGGGATCCCGGGAACACTGAAGCTTTCTTT. Filled out from reference TRBV7-2 and TRBJ1-1, the complete variable domain reads GAGVSQSPSNKVTEKGKDVELRCDPISGHTALYWYRQSLGQGLEFLIYFQGNSAPDKSGLPSDRFSAERTGGSVSTLTIQRTQQEDSAVYLCASRDPGNTEAFFGQGTRLTVV.

In its sample, this clonotype was seen many times. This chain links TRBV11-2 with TRBJ2-5; TRBD1 might be the D (5 bases). The V and J ends lost 6 bases and 4 bases respectively, with 9 bases between them. Looked up from germline, CDR1 is SGHAT and CDR2 is FQNNGV. The CDR3 extends over 12 amino acids. CDR3 protein: CASSKRGETQYF. In DNA, the CDR3 is TGTGCCAGCAGTAAAAGGGGAGAGACCCAGTACTTC.

This clonotype has a handful of counts. The chain joins TRBV11-1 to TRBJ2-5, with 7 bases identical to TRBD1. The CDR3 extends over 17 amino acids. With V trimmed by 4 bases and J by 3 bases, 14 bases remained unmatched. The germline V gene has CDR1 SGHAT and CDR2 FQDESV (reference sequence). The CDR3 loop reads CASSSFRTGVTKETQYF. Here the CDR3 DNA reads TGTGCCAGCAGCTCCTTCCGTACAGGGGTCACGAAAGAGACCCAGTACTTC.

As for this clonotype: This may be a read error: a much more frequent sequence differs by one nucleotide. The rearrangement uses TRBV19 and TRBJ1-5; D unresolved. Germline CDR1 is LNHDA and CDR2 is SQIVND (reference sequence). The CDR3 consists of 17 residues. V lost 5 bases and J 2 bases, leaving 19 bases between the germline ends. The CDR3 protein is CASSPLVSGNGNQPQHF. The CDR3 DNA follows: TGTGCCAGTAGTCCACTGGTTTCGGGAAATGGCAATCAGCCCCAGCATTTT.

This clonotype was detected ten times or more. CDR3 sequence reads: CASSYGTGMGPQHF. In DNA form, the CDR3 reads TGTGCCAGCAGTTACGGGACAGGGATGGGGCCCCAGCATTTT. The chain links TRBV6-5 to TRBJ1-5; 9 bases map to TRBD1. The germline CDR1 and CDR2 sequences are MNHEY and SVGAGI. The CDR3 totals 14 residues. Trimming took 2 bases from V and 9 from J; bases not matched to a gene: 5.

This clonotype appeared a few times. The J gene is TRBJ1-1, the V gene TRBV19; D gene unclear. This CDR3 region has 13 residues. V lost 0 bases to trimming and J lost 5 bases, with 7 bases between them. In germline, CDR1 is LNHDA, CDR2 SQIVND (reference sequence). The CDR3 reads CASSIDLWTEAFF. The CDR3, as DNA: TGTGCCAGTAGTATAGATCTGTGGACTGAAGCTTTCTTT.

In this sample, this clonotype turned up once. The chain recombines TRBV30 with TRBJ2-7; D possibly matches TRBD1 or TRBD2 (5 bases each). V was shortened by 3 bases and J by 0 bases, with 15 bases between the two germline ends. The germline V gene has CDR1 GTSNPN and CDR2 SVGIG (reference sequence). This CDR3 contains 15 residues. CDR3 DNA sequence: TGTGCCTGGAGGGTCTGGGACCGACCCTCCTACGAGCAGTACTTC. Encoded protein: CAWRVWDRPSYEQYF.

This clonotype was observed a few times. V gene TRBV5-6 combines with J gene TRBJ2-2; tentative D call: TRBD2 (7 bases). Germline CDR1 SGHDT, CDR2 YYEEEE. The CDR3 has 15 amino acids. V was cut by 6 bases and J by 3 bases, with 15 bases left in between. CDR3 nucleotides: TGTGCCAGCATGGGGGGGGGCCAGTACACCGGGGAGCTGTTTTTT. Translation: CASMGGGQYTGELFF.

There are many counts of this clonotype. V is TRBV12-3 or TRBV12-4 and J is TRBJ1-1; TRBD1 agrees at 9 bases. The J segment lost 5 bases and the V segment lost 4 bases, leaving 5 bases of the junction unmatched. The length of the CDR3 is 14 residues. The chain's CDR3 is CASSSGQGTTEAFF. CDR3 bases: TGTGCCAGCAGTTCCGGACAGGGGACGACTGAAGCTTTCTTT.

This clonotype was observed a handful of times. The genes are TRBV5-1 and TRBJ2-7; D ambiguous. CDR3 length equals 14 residues. The V and J ends lost 2 bases and 2 bases respectively, with 11 bases between them. Germline assignment: CDR1 SGHRS and CDR2 YFSETQ. CDR3 sequence reads: CASSFGGKPYEQYF. CDR3 DNA: TGCGCCAGCAGCTTTGGTGGGAAGCCCTACGAGCAGTACTTC.

This clonotype occurred many times. V and J are TRBV2 and TRBJ1-2; D gene uncertain. CDR1 SNHLY and CDR2 FYNNEI come from the germline V gene. V was cut by 7 bases and J by 5 bases, with 23 bases left in between. The CDR3 contains 16 residues. Here the CDR3 DNA reads TGTGCCAGCACCCCCCCAAAGGTCAGAAGAGGGTATGGCTACACCTTC. This encodes CASTPPKVRRGYGYTF.

J is TRBJ2-2 and V is TRBV19, with a possible D match to TRBD1 (6 bases). Trimming cost V 5 bases and J 4 bases, with 20 bases left between them. The CDR3 is 17 amino acids. CDR1 and CDR2 from the germline V gene are LNHDA and SQIVND (reference sequence). CDR3 amino acids: CASSPLQGSGSTGELFF. The CDR3 nucleotides read TGTGCCAGTAGTCCCTTACAGGGTTCGGGATCCACCGGGGAGCTGTTTTTT.

This clonotype was observed at least ten times. The gene calls are TRBV7-9 and TRBJ2-7, with 7 bases fitting TRBD1. V lost 5 bases and J lost 0; bases outside the gene matches: 7. Germline V CDR1 and CDR2: SEHNR, FQNEAQ (reference sequence). The CDR3 runs to 15 residues. CDR3 in amino acids: CASSPGQAVSYEQYF. The CDR3 DNA reads as TGTGCCAGCAGCCCTGGACAGGCGGTCTCCTACGAGCAGTACTTC.

Many counts were recorded for this clonotype. The chain carries TRBV6-5 and TRBJ1-5; D call uncertain. The CDR3 runs to 13 residues. Germline V gene sequence: CDR1 MNHEY, CDR2 SVGAGI. V was trimmed by 0 bases and J by 3 bases, leaving 3 bases between them. The CDR3 reads CASSYSNNQPQHF. The CDR3 DNA sequence: TGTGCCAGCAGTTACTCGAACAATCAGCCCCAGCATTTT.

Only a few counts were recorded for this clonotype. The chain carries TRBV6-1 and TRBJ1-1, with a tentative D call TRBD1 (6 bases). Trimming left V 7 bases short and J 2 bases short, with 14 bases between. This CDR3 contains 14 residues. CDR1 is MNHNS and CDR2 is SASEGT in the germline V gene. The CDR3 is CASTRGRDNTEAFF. CDR3 nucleotides: TGTGCCAGCACTCGGGGGCGAGATAACACTGAAGCTTTCTTT.

This clonotype was counted ten times or more. The V gene is TRBV12-3 or TRBV12-4, the J gene TRBJ1-1; a weak D match, TRBD1 (6 bases). The CDR3 contains 14 residues. V gave up 5 bases and J gave up 3 bases, with 13 bases separating them. The CDR3 coding sequence is TGTGCCAGCAGTGAGGAAGGGGGTTACACTGAAGCTTTCTTT. Protein: CASSEEGGYTEAFF.

This clonotype appeared many times. The chain recombines TRBV29-1 with TRBJ2-2; D is uncertain. This CDR3 has 12 residues. V lost 3 bases to trimming and J lost 5 bases, with 7 bases between them. Looked up from germline, CDR1 is SQVTM and CDR2 is ANQGSEA. This CDR3 is CSVDSLTGELFF. In DNA form, the CDR3 reads TGCAGCGTTGATTCACTTACCGGGGAGCTGTTTTTT.

This clonotype was recorded at least ten times. This sequence joins TRBV20-1 and TRBJ1-1; tentatively, D is TRBD1 (5 bases). Germline assignment: CDR1 DFQATT and CDR2 SNEGSKA (reference sequence). The CDR3 spans 13 residues. V lost 5 bases and J lost 1, with 11 bases in between. For the CDR3, the DNA is TGCAGTGCTTCCTGGACACCGAACACTGAAGCTTTCTTT. This translates into CSASWTPNTEAFF.

The chain recombines TRBV2 with TRBJ2-2; D is perhaps TRBD2 (5 bases). The V gene lost 6 bases and the J gene lost 1 base, with 15 bases spanning the gap. The CDR3 has 16 residues. From germline, CDR1 is SNHLY and CDR2 FYNNEI. For the CDR3, the DNA is TGTGCCAGCAGACCAGAGACGGGGAAGAACACCGGGGAGCTGTTTTTT. It translates to CASRPETGKNTGELFF.

This clonotype was recorded at least ten times. V is TRBV6-5 and J is TRBJ2-7; D might be TRBD2 (5 bases). V shed 2 bases and J shed 0 bases, with 11 bases lying between them. Germline V lookup: CDR1 MNHEY, CDR2 SVGAGI. CDR3 length: 15 amino acids. CDR3 sequence: CASSYGQEDSYEQYF. Here the CDR3 DNA reads TGTGCCAGCAGTTACGGGCAGGAGGACTCCTACGAGCAGTACTTC.